This is a list of T cell receptor beta chains from one sample in a study of cytomegalovirus exposure and HLA in healthy donors. The data were produced by immunoSEQ multiplex PCR, yet TCRdb's version contains in-frame clones alone and is incomplete. The table lists about 160,000 clones, around 60% of them singletons. The source material was PBMCs. The receptors originated from a woman between 55 and 75 years old in good health and CMV-seropositive. CDR3s include the opening cysteine and the closing phenylalanine or tryptophan. The D gene is left open where the match is weak. The listing skips clone size in some rows; elsewhere it reads once, few, many or a size class.

j_call v_call clone_size d_call cdr3_aa cdr3_nt
TRBJ2-5 TRBV28 . TRBD2 CASSVAGGRETQYF TGTGCCAGCAGCGTCGCGGGGGGGAGGGAGACCCAGTACTTC
TRBJ1-1 TRBV19 . . CASRLQGMNTEAFF TGTGCCAGTAGATTACAGGGAATGAACACTGAAGCTTTCTTT
TRBJ1-2 TRBV7-2 few . CASSSYRFYGYTF TGTGCCAGCAGCTCCTACAGGTTCTATGGCTACACCTTC
TRBJ1-1 TRBV27 . . CASRPEDRVTEAFF TGTGCCAGCAGGCCAGAGGATCGGGTCACTGAAGCTTTCTTT
TRBJ2-1 TRBV28 . TRBD2 CASSLSPSGRDEQFF TGTGCCAGCAGTTTATCTCCTAGCGGGAGGGATGAGCAGTTCTTC
TRBJ2-1 TRBV9 . . CASSGPGVYNEQFF TGTGCCAGCAGCGGTCCAGGGGTGTACAATGAGCAGTTCTTC
TRBJ1-3 TRBV28 . . CASTPPGGNTIYF TGTGCCAGCACCCCCCCGGGTGGAAACACCATATATTTT
TRBJ2-4 TRBV7-3 . TRBD2 CASSSLRGGNLIQYF TGTGCCAGCAGCTCCTTACGGGGGGGAAACTTAATTCAGTACTTC
TRBJ2-5 TRBV5-3 once . CARSLVAGSQAETQYF TGTGCCAGAAGCTTGGTGGCCGGGAGTCAGGCAGAGACCCAGTACTTC
TRBJ1-2 TRBV9 once . CASSMSRDTGLSGYTF TGTGCCAGCAGCATGTCTCGGGACACCGGCCTTTCTGGCTACACCTTC
TRBJ2-1 TRBV19 . TRBD2 CASRPSASGTYSYNEQFF TGTGCCAGTAGGCCTTCCGCTAGCGGGACATACTCCTACAATGAGCAGTTCTTC
TRBJ2-1 TRBV5-1 . . CASSLVDEQFF TGCGCCAGCAGCTTGGTCGATGAGCAGTTCTTC
TRBJ1-1 TRBV19 . . CASSIRGRSPMNTEAFF TGTGCCAGTAGTATTAGGGGGAGATCTCCCATGAACACTGAAGCTTTCTTT
TRBJ1-1 TRBV9 . . CASSPTAGRAFF TGTGCCAGCAGCCCGACAGCCGGGAGAGCTTTCTTT
TRBJ2-7 TRBV29-1 few . CSVEDGDSTYEQYF TGCAGCGTTGAAGATGGAGATTCCACCTACGAGCAGTACTTC
TRBJ2-2 TRBV5-1 once . CASSLLPWELFF TGCGCCAGCAGCTTGCTACCCTGGGAGCTGTTTTTT
TRBJ2-3 TRBV7-2 few TRBD2 CASSSGLVRTDTQYF TGTGCCAGCAGCTCGGGACTAGTGAGGACAGATACGCAGTATTTT
TRBJ2-5 TRBV6-5 few . CATTGQETQYF TGTGCCACCACAGGGCAAGAGACCCAGTACTTC
TRBJ2-5 TRBV30 . . CAWSTGGGLGETQYF TGTGCCTGGAGCACAGGGGGGGGCCTCGGAGAGACCCAGTACTTC
TRBJ2-7 TRBV7-8 few . CASSLNLEAGEQYF TGTGCCAGCAGCTTGAACTTAGAGGCGGGCGAGCAGTACTTC
TRBJ2-7 TRBV5-1 . . CASSLGVSYDEQYF TGCGCCAGCAGCTTGGGGGTTAGCTACGACGAGCAGTACTTC
TRBJ2-7 TRBV4-3 . . CASGRDRLSYEQYF TGCGCCAGCGGTCGAGACAGGCTTTCCTACGAGCAGTACTTC
TRBJ2-7 TRBV28 . . CASSPPTGLSYEQYF TGTGCCAGCAGTCCCCCAACGGGACTCTCCTACGAGCAGTACTTC
TRBJ1-4 TRBV9 . TRBD1 CASSIGQGPNEKLFF TGTGCCAGCAGCATCGGACAGGGGCCAAATGAAAAACTGTTTTTT
TRBJ1-2 TRBV10-1 . . CASSIPGAFGYTF TGCGCCAGCAGTATTCCAGGGGCTTTTGGCTACACCTTC
TRBJ2-7 TRBV5-1 few TRBD2 CASSLLAGAANEQYF TGCGCCAGCAGCTTGTTAGCGGGAGCAGCAAACGAGCAGTACTTC
TRBJ2-3 TRBV6-6 few TRBD2 CASIPGTSGRRDTQYF TGTGCCAGCATACCCGGGACTAGCGGGAGGCGGGATACGCAGTATTTT
TRBJ2-6 TRBV19 . . CASMRGPGANVLTF TGTGCCAGTATGCGGGGACCTGGGGCCAACGTCCTGACTTTC
TRBJ1-2 TRBV19 . TRBD1 CASSTGTGIYYGYTF TGTGCCAGTAGTACCGGGACAGGGATATACTATGGCTACACCTTC
TRBJ2-3 TRBV29-1 few . CSVDNRGMTDTQYF TGCAGCGTTGATAATAGGGGTATGACAGATACGCAGTATTTT
TRBJ2-2 TRBV18 . TRBD1 CASSPRQGAGELFF TGTGCCAGCTCACCACGACAGGGCGCCGGGGAGCTGTTTTTT
TRBJ2-1 TRBV7-2 . . CASSLAGAIYNEQFF TGTGCCAGCAGCTTAGCGGGAGCCATTTACAATGAGCAGTTCTTC
TRBJ2-2 TRBV30 . TRBD1 CAWSRQGGELFF TGTGCCTGGAGTCGACAGGGAGGGGAGCTGTTTTTT
TRBJ2-4 TRBV25-1 . TRBD1 CASSDYRGAGDIQYF TGTGCCAGCAGTGATTACAGGGGGGCAGGCGACATTCAGTACTTC
TRBJ1-1 TRBV7-2 once TRBD1 CASSRDRNTEAFF TGTGCCAGCAGCAGGGACAGGAACACTGAAGCTTTCTTT
TRBJ2-7 TRBV19 . . CASSISPEWTDLFF TGTGCCAGTAGTATAAGCCCGGAGTGGACAGATCTCTTCTTC
TRBJ2-7 TRBV10-1 . TRBD1 CASSDRASSHTDHEQYF TGCGCCAGCTCCGACAGGGCGTCCTCTCATACAGACCACGAGCAGTACTTC
TRBJ2-3 TRBV29-1 . TRBD1 CSVSRGDRGADTQYF TGCAGCGTTAGCCGTGGGGACAGGGGTGCAGATACGCAGTATTTT
TRBJ2-3 TRBV28 . TRBD2 CASSWGGSTDTQYF TGTGCCAGCAGTTGGGGGGGGAGCACAGATACGCAGTATTTT
TRBJ2-3 TRBV25-1 . TRBD2 CANSETSGSGADTQYF TGTGCCAACAGTGAAACTAGCGGGAGTGGGGCAGATACGCAGTATTTT
TRBJ2-1 TRBV27 . . CASSRGNNEQFF TGTGCCAGCAGCCGGGGAAACAATGAGCAGTTCTTC
TRBJ2-7 TRBV4-3 . . CASSPTTGSYEQYF TGCGCCAGCAGCCCTACAACAGGGTCCTACGAGCAGTACTTC
TRBJ1-2 TRBV19 . . CASSMWESDGYTF TGTGCCAGTAGTATGTGGGAGTCCGATGGCTACACCTTC
TRBJ2-7 TRBV5-1 few TRBD1 CASSGGTGDYEQYF TGCGCCAGCAGCGGTGGGACAGGGGATTACGAGCAGTACTTC
TRBJ2-3 TRBV5-4 few . CASSLRGSTDTQYF TGTGCCAGCAGCTTAAGGGGCAGCACAGATACGCAGTATTTT